The rows below give T cell receptor beta chains drawn from one sample of a study of shared clonotypes between healthy human individuals. Measured with immunoSEQ multiplex PCR; TCRdb has only the in-frame clones, and not every one. Among about 1.5 million clones listed, approximately 98% were seen once. Sample: naive CD4+ T cells sorted from blood. These receptors were taken from a man between 25 and 39 years old in good health. Each CDR3 is given with its conserved first and last residue. The order of the fields is clone size, D gene, V gene, J gene, CDR3 DNA, CDR3 protein. A D gene is named only where the DNA matches it firmly. Size is omitted from some rows. Given values are once, few, many or a class for expanded clones.

NA,TRBD1,TRBV7-9,TRBJ1-2,TGTGCCAGCAGCTTGCAGGGGGCGGAAGGCTACACCTTC,CASSLQGAEGYTF
NA,NA,TRBV7-2,TRBJ2-2,TGTGCCAGCAGCTTATTGAGGGGCGGGGAGCTGTTTTTT,CASSLLRGGELFF
once,TRBD1,TRBV9,TRBJ2-7,TGTGCCAGCAGCGGACAGGGGGCGCTTGATGAGCAGTACTTC,CASSGQGALDEQYF
once,TRBD1,TRBV7-9,TRBJ1-4,TGTGCCAGCAGCTACCTGACAGGGGTTTCTAATGAAAAACTGTTTTTT,CASSYLTGVSNEKLFF
NA,TRBD1,TRBV2,TRBJ1-1,TGTGCCAGCCGTTTCGACAGGGGAAGCACTGAAGCTTTCTTT,CASRFDRGSTEAFF
NA,NA,TRBV11-2,TRBJ2-1,TGTGCCAGCAGCTTAGATTTTCGCGGGGCGAGCTCCTACAATGAGCAGTTCTTC,CASSLDFRGASSYNEQFF
once,NA,TRBV5-1,TRBJ2-3,TGCGCCAGCAGCTTCCCCAGCCCAGATACGCAGTATTTT,CASSFPSPDTQYF
NA,TRBD1,TRBV9,TRBJ1-1,TGTGCCAGCAGCGTGACCTCCGGGACAGTCAGTAGAGGGACTGAAGCTTTCTTT,CASSVTSGTVSRGTEAFF
NA,TRBD1,TRBV7-8,TRBJ2-7,TGTGCCAGCACCGTTAGGCCTCCGGGACAGGGTCTATACGAGCAGTACTTC,CASTVRPPGQGLYEQYF
NA,TRBD1,TRBV27,TRBJ2-1,TGTGCCAGCAGCCCAGACAGGGGGCGTTCCACTTTCTCCTACAATGAGCAGTTCTTC,CASSPDRGRSTFSYNEQFF
NA,NA,TRBV5-1,TRBJ2-2,TGCGCCAGCAGCCCAGGGAGATATACCGGGGAGCTGTTTTTT,CASSPGRYTGELFF
NA,TRBD1,TRBV18,TRBJ2-1,TGTGCCAGCTCCCTTCTGGCCGGGACAGAGTACAATGAGCAGTTCTTC,CASSLLAGTEYNEQFF
NA,NA,TRBV7-9,TRBJ2-1,TGTGCCAGCGACGCCTACAATGAGCAGTTCTTC,CASDAYNEQFF
NA,NA,TRBV18,TRBJ2-5,TGTGCCAGCTCACCACCAGGACGGGAGACCCAGTACTTC,CASSPPGRETQYF
NA,NA,TRBV6-5,TRBJ2-1,TGTGCCAGCAGTTACTCGGCGGCGGGCTCCTACAATGAGCAGTTCTTC,CASSYSAAGSYNEQFF
NA,TRBD1,TRBV4-1,TRBJ2-1,TGCGCCAGCAGTCTCGGGGACAGGGACTACAATGAGCAGTTCTTC,CASSLGDRDYNEQFF
once,NA,TRBV19,TRBJ1-5,TGTGCCAGTAGTATCGACGAGGACAGATCGCCCCAGCATTTT,CASSIDEDRSPQHF
NA,NA,TRBV28,TRBJ2-7,TGTGCCAGCTTGGCCGACTACGAGCAGTACTTC,CASLADYEQYF
NA,NA,TRBV2,TRBJ2-6,TGTGCCAGCAGTGGAACAGGTCCTGGGGCCAACGTCCTGACTTTC,CASSGTGPGANVLTF
NA,NA,TRBV28,TRBJ1-2,TGTGCCAGCAGTGGAACAACTAACTATGGCTACACCTTC,CASSGTTNYGYTF